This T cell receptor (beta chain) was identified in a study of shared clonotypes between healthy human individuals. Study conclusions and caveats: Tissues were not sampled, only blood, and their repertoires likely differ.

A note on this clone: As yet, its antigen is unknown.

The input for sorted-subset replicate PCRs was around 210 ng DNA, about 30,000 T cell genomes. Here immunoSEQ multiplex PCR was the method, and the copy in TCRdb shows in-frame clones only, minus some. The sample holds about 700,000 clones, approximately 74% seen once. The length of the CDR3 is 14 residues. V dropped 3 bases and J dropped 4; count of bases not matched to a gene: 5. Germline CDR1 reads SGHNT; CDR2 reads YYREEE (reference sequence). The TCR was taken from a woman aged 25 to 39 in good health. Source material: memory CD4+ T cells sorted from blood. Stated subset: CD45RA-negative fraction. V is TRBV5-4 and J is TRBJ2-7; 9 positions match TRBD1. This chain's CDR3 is CASSWGQGLYEQYF. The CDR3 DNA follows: TGTGCCAGCAGCTGGGGACAGGGCCTATACGAGCAGTACTTC. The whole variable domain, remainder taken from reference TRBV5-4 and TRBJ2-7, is ETGVTQSPTHLIKTRGQQVTLRCSSQSGHNTVSWYQQALGQGPQFIFQYYREEENGRGNFPPRFSGLQFPNYSSELNVNALELDDSALYLCASSWGQGLYEQYFGPGTRLTVT.